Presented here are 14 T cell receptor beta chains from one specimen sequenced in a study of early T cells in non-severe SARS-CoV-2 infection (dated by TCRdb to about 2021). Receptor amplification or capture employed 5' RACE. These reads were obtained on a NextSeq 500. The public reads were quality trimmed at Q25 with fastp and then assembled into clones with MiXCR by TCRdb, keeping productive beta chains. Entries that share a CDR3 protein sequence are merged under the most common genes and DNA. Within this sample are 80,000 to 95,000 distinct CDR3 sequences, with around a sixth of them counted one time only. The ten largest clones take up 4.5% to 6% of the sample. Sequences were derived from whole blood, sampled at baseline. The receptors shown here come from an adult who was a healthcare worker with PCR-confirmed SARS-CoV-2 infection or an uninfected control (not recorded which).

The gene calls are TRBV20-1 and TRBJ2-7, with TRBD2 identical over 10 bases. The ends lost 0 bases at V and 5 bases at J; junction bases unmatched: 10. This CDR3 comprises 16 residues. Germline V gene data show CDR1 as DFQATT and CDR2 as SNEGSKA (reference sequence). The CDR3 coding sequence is TGCAGTGCTAGAGATATTGCTAGCGGGAGACTCCACGAGCAGTACTTC. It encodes CSARDIASGRLHEQYF.

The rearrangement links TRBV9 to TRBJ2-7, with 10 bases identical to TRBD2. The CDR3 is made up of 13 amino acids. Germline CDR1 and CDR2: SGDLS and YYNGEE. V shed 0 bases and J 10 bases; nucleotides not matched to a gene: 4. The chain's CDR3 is CASSVGLAGDQYF. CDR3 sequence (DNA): TGTGCCAGCAGCGTAGGGCTAGCGGGGGACCAGTACTTC.

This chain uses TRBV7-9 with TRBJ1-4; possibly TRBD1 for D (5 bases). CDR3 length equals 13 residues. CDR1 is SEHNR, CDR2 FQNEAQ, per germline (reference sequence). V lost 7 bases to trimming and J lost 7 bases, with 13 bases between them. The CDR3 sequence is CASNRFEGEKLFF. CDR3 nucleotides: TGTGCCAGCAACAGGTTTGAAGGTGAAAAACTGTTTTTT. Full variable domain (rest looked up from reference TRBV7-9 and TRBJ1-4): DTGVSQNPRHKITKRGQNVTFRCDPISEHNRLYWYRQTLGQGPEFLTYFQNEAQLEKSRLLSDRFSAERPKGSFSTLEIQRTEQGDSAMYLCASNRFEGEKLFFGSGTQLSVL.

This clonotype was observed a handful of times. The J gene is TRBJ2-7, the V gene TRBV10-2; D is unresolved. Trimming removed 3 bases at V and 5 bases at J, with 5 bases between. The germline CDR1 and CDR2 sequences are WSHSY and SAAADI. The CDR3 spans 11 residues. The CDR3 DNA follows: TGCGCCAGCAGTGATCGGGACGAGCAGTACTTC. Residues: CASSDRDEQYF.

The CDR3 loop reads CASSSTSYEQFF. The DNA for the CDR3 is TGTGCCAGCAGCTCCACTAGCTATGAGCAGTTCTTC. This sequence joins TRBV7-6 and TRBJ2-1; perhaps TRBD2 as D (6 bases). V was pared by 4 bases and J by 8 bases, with 9 bases between. This CDR3 contains 12 residues. In germline, CDR1 is SGHVS, CDR2 FNYEAQ.

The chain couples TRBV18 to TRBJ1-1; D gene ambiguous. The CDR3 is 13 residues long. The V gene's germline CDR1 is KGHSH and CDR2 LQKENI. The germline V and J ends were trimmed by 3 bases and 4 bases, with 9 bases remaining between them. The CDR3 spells CASSPGSGTEAFF. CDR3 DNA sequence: TGTGCCAGCTCACCGGGATCGGGCACTGAAGCTTTCTTT.

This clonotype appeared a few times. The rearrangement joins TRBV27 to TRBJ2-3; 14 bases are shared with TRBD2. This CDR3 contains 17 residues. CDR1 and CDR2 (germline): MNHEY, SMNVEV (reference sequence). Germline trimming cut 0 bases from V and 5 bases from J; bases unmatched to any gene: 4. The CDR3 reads CASSLSTSGGGGDTQYF. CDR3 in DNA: TGTGCCAGCAGTTTATCGACTAGCGGGGGGGGAGGAGATACGCAGTATTTT.

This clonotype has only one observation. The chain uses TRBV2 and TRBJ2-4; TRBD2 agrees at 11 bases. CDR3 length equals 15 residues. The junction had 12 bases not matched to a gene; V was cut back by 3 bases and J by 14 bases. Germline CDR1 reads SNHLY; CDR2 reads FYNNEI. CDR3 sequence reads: CASSEATSGSFLKYF. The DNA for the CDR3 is TGTGCCAGCAGTGAGGCCACTAGCGGGAGTTTCCTGAAGTACTTC.

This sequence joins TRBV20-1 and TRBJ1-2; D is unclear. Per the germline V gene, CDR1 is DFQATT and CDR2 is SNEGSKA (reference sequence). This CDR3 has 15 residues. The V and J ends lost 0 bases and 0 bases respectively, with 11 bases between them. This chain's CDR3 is CSARDQQWANYGYTF. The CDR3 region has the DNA TGCAGTGCTAGAGATCAGCAGTGGGCTAACTATGGCTACACCTTC.

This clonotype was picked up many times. DNA for the CDR3: TGTGCCAGCAGCCGGGAACAAGAGACCCAGTACTTC. Its translation: CASSREQETQYF. The chain employs TRBV2 and TRBJ2-5, with D perhaps TRBD2 (5 bases). The ends were cut back, 6 bases at V and 2 bases at J, with 7 bases in the middle. This CDR3 is 12 amino acids long. Germline assignment: CDR1 SNHLY and CDR2 FYNNEI.

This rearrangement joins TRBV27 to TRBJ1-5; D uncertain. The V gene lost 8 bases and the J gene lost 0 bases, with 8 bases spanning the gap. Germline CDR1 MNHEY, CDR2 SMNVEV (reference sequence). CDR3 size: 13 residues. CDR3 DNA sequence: TGTGCCAGCGGTTATTATAGCAATCAGCCCCAGCATTTT. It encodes CASGYYSNQPQHF.

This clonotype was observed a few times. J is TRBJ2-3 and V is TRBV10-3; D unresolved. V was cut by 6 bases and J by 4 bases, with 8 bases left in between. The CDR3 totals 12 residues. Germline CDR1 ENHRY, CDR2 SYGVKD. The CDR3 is CAIRVSSDTQYF. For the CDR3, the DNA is TGTGCCATCAGGGTCAGCTCAGATACGCAGTATTTT.

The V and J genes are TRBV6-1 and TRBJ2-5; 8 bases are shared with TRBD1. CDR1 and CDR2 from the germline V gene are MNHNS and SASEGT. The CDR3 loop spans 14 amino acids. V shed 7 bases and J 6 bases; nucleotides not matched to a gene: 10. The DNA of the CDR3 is TGTGCCAGCACTCAGACAGGGGCTGCGCAGACCCAGTACTTC. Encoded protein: CASTQTGAAQTQYF.

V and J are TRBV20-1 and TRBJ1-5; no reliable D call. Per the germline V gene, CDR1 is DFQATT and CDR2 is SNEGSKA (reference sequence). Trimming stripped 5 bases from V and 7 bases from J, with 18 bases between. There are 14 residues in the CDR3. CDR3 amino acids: CSASPTAESQPQHF. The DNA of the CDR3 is TGCAGTGCTTCTCCGACGGCCGAATCACAGCCCCAGCATTTT.